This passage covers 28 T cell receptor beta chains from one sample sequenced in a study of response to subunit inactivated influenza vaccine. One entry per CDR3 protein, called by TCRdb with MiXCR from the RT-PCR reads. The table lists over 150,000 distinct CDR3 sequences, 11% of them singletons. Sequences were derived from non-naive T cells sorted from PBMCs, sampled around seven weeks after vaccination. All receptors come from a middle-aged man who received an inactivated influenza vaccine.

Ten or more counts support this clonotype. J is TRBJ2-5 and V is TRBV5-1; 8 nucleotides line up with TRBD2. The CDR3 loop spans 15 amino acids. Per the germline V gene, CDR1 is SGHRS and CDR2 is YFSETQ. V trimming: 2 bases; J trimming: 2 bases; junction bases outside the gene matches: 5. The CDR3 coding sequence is TGCGCCAGCAGCTTCCGGGAGGGGGTTCAAGAGACCCAGTACTTC. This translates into CASSFREGVQETQYF.

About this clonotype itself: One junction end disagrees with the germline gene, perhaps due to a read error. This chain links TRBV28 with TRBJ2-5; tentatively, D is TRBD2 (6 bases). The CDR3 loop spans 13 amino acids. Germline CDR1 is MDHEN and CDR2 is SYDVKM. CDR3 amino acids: CASSLWRVETQYF. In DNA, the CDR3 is TGTGCCAGCAGCTTATGGAGGGTAGAGACCCAGTACTTC.

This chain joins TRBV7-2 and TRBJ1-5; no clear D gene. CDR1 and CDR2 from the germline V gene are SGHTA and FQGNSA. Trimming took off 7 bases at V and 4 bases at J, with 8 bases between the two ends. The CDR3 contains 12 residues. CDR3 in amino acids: CASKDGNQPQHF. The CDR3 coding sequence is TGTGCCAGCAAGGACGGGAATCAGCCCCAGCATTTT.

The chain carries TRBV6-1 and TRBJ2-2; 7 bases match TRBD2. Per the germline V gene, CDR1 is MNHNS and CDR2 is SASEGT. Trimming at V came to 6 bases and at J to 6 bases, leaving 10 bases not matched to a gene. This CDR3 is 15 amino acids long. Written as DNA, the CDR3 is TGTGCCAGCAGCGCCTATACTAGCGCCGCCGGGGAGCTGTTTTTT. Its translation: CASSAYTSAAGELFF.

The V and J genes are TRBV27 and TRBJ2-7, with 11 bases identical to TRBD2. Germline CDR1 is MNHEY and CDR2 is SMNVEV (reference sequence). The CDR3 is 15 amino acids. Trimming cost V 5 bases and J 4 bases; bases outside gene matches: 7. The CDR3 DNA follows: TGTGCCAGCAGTCCGGGACTAGCGGCCCTATACGAGCAGTACTTC. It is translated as CASSPGLAALYEQYF.

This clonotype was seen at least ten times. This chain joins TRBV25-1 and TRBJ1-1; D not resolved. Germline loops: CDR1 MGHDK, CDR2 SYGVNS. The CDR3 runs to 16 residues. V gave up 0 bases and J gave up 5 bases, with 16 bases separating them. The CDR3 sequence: CASSEYGVIAGTEAFF. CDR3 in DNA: TGTGCCAGCAGTGAATATGGGGTAATAGCGGGAACTGAAGCTTTCTTT.

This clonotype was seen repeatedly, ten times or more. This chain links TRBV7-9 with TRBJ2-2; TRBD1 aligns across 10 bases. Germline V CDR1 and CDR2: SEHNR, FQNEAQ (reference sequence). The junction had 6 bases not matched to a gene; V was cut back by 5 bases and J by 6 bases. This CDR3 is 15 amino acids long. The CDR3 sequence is CASSTSGTGAGELFF. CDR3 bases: TGTGCCAGCAGCACCTCCGGGACAGGGGCCGGGGAGCTGTTTTTT.

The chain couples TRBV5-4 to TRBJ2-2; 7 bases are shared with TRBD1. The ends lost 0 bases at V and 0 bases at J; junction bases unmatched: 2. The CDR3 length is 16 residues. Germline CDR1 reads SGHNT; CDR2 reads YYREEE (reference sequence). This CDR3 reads CASSLGQGANTGELFF. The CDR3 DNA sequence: TGTGCCAGCAGCTTGGGCCAGGGGGCGAACACCGGGGAGCTGTTTTTT.

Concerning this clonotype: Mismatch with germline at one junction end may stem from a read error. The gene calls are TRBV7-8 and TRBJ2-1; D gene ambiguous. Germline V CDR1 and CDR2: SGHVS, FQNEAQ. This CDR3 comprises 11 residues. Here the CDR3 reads CASGLDTEQFF. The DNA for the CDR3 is TGTGCCAGCGGCTTAGATACTGAGCAGTTCTTC.

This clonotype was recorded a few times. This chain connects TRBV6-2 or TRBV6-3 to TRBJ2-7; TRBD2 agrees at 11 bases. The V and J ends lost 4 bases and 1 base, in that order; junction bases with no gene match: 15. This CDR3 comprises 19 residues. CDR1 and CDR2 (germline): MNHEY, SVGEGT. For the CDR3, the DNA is TGTGCCAGCAGTTTTAATTCGTGGACTAGCGGGCTTAGGTCCTACGAGCAGTACTTC. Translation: CASSFNSWTSGLRSYEQYF.

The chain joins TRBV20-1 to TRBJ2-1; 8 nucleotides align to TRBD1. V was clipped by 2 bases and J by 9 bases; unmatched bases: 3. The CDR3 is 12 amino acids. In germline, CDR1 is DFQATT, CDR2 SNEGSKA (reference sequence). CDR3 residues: CSARTGGGEQFF. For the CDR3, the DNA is TGCAGTGCTAGAACAGGGGGTGGTGAGCAGTTCTTC.

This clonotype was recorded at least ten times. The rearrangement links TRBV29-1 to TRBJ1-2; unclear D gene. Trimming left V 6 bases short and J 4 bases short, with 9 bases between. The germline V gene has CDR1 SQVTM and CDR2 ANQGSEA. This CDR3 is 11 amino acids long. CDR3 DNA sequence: TGCAGCGTAGGACGGGCCTATGGCTACACCTTC. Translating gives CSVGRAYGYTF.

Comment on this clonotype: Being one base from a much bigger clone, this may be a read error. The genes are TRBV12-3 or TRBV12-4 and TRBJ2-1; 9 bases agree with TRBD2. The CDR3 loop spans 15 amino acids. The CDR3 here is CAGSLRREGYNEQFF. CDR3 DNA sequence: TGTGCCGGCAGTTTAAGGCGGGAGGGCTACAATGAGCAGTTCTTC.

The CDR3, as DNA: TGTGCCATCAGGAGACAGGGGAGCTCCTACAATGAGCAGTTCTTC. Protein product: CAIRRQGSSYNEQFF. The J gene is TRBJ2-1, the V gene TRBV10-3, with 8 nucleotides matching TRBD1. From germline, CDR1 is ENHRY and CDR2 SYGVKD. CDR3 length equals 15 residues. The V gene end was trimmed by 6 bases and the J gene end by 0 bases; junction bases not matched to a gene: 4.

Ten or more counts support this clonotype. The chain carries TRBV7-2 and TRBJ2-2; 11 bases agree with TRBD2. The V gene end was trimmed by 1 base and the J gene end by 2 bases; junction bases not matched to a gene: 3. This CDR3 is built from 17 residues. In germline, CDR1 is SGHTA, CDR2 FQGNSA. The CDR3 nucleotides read TGTGCCAGCAGCTTAGTCGGGACTAGCGGAAACACCGGGGAGCTGTTTTTT. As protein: CASSLVGTSGNTGELFF.

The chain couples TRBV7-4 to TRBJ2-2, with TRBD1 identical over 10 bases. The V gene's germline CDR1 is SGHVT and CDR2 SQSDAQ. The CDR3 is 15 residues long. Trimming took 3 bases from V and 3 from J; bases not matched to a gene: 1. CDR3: CASSLDRGDTGELFF. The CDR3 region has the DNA TGTGCCAGCAGCTTGGACAGGGGGGACACCGGGGAGCTGTTTTTT. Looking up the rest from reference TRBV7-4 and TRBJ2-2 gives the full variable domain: GAGVSQSPRYKVAKRGRDVALRCDSISGHVTLYWYRQTLGQGSEVLTYSQSDAQRDKSGRPSGRFSAERPERSVSTLKIQRTEQGDSAVYLCASSLDRGDTGELFFGEGSRLTVL.

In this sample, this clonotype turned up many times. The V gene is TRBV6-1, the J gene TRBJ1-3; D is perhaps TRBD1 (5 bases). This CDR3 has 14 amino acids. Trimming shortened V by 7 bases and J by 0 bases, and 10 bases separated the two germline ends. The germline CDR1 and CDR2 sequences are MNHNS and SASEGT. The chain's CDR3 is CASKNQGSGNTIYF. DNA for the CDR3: TGTGCCAGCAAGAACCAGGGCTCTGGAAACACCATATATTTT.

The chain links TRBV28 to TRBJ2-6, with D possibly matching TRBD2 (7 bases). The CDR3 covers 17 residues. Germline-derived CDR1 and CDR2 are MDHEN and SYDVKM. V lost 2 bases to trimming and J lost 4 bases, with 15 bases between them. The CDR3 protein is CASSLRGGLTGANVLTF. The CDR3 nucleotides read TGTGCCAGCAGTTTAAGGGGGGGCCTGACAGGGGCCAACGTCCTGACTTTC.

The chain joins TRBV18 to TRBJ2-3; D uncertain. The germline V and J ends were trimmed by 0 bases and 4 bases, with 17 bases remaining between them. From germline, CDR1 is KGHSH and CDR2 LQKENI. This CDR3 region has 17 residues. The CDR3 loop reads CASSPPVPHPESDTQYF. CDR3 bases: TGTGCCAGCTCACCACCGGTGCCACATCCAGAGTCAGATACGCAGTATTTT.

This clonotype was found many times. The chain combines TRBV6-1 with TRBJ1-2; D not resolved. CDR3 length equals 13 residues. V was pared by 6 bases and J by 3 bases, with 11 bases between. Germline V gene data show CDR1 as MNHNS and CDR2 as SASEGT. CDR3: CASSQDAYYGYTF. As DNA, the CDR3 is TGTGCCAGCAGCCAAGACGCTTACTATGGCTACACCTTC.

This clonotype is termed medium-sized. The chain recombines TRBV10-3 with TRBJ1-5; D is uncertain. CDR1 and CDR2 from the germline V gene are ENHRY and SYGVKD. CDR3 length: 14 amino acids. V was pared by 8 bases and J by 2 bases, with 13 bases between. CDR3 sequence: CAISQEAGNQPQHF. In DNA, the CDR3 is TGTGCCATCTCCCAGGAGGCGGGCAATCAGCCCCAGCATTTT.

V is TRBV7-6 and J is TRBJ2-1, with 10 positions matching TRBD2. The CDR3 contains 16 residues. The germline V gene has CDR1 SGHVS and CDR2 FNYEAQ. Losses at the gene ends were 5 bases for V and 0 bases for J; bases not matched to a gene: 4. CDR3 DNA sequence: TGTGCCAGCAGCCTCCGACTAGCGGGCTCCTACAATGAGCAGTTCTTC. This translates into CASSLRLAGSYNEQFF.

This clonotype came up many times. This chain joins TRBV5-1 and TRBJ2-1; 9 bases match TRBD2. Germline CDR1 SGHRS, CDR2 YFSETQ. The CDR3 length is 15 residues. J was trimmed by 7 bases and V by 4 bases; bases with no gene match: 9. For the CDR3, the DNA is TGCGCCAGCAGCATAGGACTAGCGCTAGGGAATGAGCAGTTCTTC. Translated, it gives CASSIGLALGNEQFF.

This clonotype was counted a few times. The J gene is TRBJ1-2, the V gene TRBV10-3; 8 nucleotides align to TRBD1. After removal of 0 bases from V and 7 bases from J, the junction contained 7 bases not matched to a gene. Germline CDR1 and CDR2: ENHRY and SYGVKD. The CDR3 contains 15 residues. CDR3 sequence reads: CAISESGQGGVGYTF. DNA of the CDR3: TGTGCCATCAGTGAGTCAGGACAGGGAGGAGTTGGCTACACCTTC.

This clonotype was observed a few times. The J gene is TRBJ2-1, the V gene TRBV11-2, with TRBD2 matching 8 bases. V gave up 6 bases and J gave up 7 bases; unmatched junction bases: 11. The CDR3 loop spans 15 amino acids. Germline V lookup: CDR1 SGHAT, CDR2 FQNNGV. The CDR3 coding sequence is TGTGCCAGCAGTTCGTTAGCGGGGTGGATGAATGAGCAGTTCTTC. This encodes CASSSLAGWMNEQFF.

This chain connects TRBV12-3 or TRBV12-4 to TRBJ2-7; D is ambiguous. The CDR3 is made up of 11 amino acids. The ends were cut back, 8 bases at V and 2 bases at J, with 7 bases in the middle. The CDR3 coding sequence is TGTGCCAGCTCGAACACCTACGAGCAGTACTTC. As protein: CASSNTYEQYF.

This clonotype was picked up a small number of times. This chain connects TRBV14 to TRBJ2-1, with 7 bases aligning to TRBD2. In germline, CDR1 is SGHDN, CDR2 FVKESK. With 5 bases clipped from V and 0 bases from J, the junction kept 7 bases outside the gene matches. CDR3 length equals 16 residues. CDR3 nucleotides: TGTGCCAGCAGCAACCCTACTAGCGACTCCTACAATGAGCAGTTCTTC. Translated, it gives CASSNPTSDSYNEQFF.

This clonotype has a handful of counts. In nucleotides, the CDR3 is TGTGCCAGCACCCAGGGGCCTGGCACAGATACGCAGTATTTT. This translates into CASTQGPGTDTQYF. The gene calls are TRBV7-8 and TRBJ2-3; the D gene is possibly TRBD1 (6 bases). Per germline, CDR1 SGHVS and CDR2 FQNEAQ. This CDR3 spans 14 amino acids. V lost 7 bases, J lost 1 base, and 12 bases lay in between. The full variable domain, completed using reference TRBV7-8 and TRBJ2-3, is GAGVSQSPRYKVAKRGQDVALRCDPISGHVSLFWYQQALGQGPEFLTYFQNEAQLDKSGLPSDRFFAERPEGSVSTLKIQRTQQEDSAVYLCASTQGPGTDTQYFGPGTRLTVL.